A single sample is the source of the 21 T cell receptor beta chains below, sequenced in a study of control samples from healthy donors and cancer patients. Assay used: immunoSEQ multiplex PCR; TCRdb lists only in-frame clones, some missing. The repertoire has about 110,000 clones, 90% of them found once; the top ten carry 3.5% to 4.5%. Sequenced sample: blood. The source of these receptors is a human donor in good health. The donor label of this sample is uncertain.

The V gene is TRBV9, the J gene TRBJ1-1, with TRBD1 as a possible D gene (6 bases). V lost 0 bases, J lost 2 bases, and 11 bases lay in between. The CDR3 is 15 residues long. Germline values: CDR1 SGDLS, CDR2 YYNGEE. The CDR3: CASSVAGGANTEAFF. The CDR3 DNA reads TGTGCCAGCAGCGTAGCGGGGGGGGCTAACACTGAAGCTTTCTTT.

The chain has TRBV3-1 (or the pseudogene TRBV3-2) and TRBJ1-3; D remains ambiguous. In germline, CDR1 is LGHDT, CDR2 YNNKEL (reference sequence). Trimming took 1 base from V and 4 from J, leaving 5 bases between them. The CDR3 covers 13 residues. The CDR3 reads CASSQGGGNTIYF. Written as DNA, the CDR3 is TGTGCCAGCAGCCAAGGTGGAGGAAACACCATATATTTT.

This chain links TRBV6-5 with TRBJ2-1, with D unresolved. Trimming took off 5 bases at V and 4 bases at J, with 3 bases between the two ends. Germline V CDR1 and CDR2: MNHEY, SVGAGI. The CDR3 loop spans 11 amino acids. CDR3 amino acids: CASSRYNEQFF. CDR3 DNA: TGTGCCAGCAGTAGATACAATGAGCAGTTCTTC.

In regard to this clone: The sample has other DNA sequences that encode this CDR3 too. This CDR3 reads CASSLTGNTEAFF. The CDR3 DNA follows: TGTGCCAGTAGTCTAACGGGGAACACTGAAGCTTTCTTT. The rearrangement links TRBV19 to TRBJ1-1, with D unresolved. This CDR3 spans 13 amino acids. Germline assignment: CDR1 LNHDA and CDR2 SQIVND (reference sequence). The V end lost 5 bases, the J end lost 1 base, and 8 bases lay between the germline ends.

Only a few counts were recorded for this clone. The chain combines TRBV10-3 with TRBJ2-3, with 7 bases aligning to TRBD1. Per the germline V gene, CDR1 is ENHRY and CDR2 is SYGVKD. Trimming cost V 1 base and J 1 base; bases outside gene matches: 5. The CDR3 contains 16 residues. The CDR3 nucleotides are TGTGCCATCAGTGAGTTATCTGGGACAGGCACAGATACGCAGTATTTT. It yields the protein CAISELSGTGTDTQYF.

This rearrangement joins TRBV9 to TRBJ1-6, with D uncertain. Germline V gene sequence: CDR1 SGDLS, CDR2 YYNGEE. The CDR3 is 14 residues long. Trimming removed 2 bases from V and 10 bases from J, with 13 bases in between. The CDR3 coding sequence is TGTGCCAGCAGCGTCAGGAGTCTAAGCTCACCCCTCCACTTT. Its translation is CASSVRSLSSPLHF.

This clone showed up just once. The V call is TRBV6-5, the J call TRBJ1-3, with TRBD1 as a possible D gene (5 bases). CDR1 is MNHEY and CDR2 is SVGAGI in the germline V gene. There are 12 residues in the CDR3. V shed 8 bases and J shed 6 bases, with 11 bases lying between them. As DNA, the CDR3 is TGTGCCAGCCAGGGTTCGGTAAACACCATATATTTT. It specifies CASQGSVNTIYF.

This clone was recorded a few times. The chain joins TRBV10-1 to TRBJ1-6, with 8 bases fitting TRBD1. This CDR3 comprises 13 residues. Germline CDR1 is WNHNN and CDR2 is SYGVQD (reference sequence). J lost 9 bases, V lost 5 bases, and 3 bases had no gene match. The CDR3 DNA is TGCGCCAGCAGTATCGACAGGGGTTCACCCCTCCACTTT. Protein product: CASSIDRGSPLHF.

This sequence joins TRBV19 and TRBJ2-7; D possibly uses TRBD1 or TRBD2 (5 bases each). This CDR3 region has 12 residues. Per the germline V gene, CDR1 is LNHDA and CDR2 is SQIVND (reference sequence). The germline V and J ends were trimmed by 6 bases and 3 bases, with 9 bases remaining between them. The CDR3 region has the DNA TGTGCCAGTAGGGGACCGTACTACGAGCAGTACTTC. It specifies CASRGPYYEQYF. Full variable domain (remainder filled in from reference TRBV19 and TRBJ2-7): DGGITQSPKYLFRKEGQNVTLSCEQNLNHDAMYWYRQDPGQGLRLIYYSQIVNDFQKGDIAEGYSVSREKKESFPLTVTSAQKNPTAFYLCASRGPYYEQYFGPGTRLTVT.

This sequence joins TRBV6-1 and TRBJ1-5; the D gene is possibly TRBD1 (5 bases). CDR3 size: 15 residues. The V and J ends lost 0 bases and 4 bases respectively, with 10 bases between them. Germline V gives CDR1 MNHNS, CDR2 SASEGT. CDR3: CASSEASGANQPQHF. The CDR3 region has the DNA TGTGCCAGCAGTGAAGCGTCTGGGGCTAATCAGCCCCAGCATTTT.

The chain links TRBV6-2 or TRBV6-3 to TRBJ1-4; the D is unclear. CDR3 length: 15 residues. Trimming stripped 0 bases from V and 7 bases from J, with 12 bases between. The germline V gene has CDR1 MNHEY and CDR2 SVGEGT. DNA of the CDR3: TGTGCCAGCAGTTACTCGAACACAGAAGTTGAAAAACTGTTTTTT. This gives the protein CASSYSNTEVEKLFF.

The CDR3 region is CASSLGDRAQETQYF. CDR3 DNA: TGCGCCAGCAGCTTAGGGGACAGGGCCCAAGAGACCCAGTACTTC. The chain uses TRBV5-1 and TRBJ2-5; 9 nucleotides line up with TRBD1. Germline-derived CDR1 and CDR2 are SGHRS and YFSETQ. The V and J ends lost 2 bases and 1 base, in that order; junction bases with no gene match: 3. CDR3 length: 15 residues.

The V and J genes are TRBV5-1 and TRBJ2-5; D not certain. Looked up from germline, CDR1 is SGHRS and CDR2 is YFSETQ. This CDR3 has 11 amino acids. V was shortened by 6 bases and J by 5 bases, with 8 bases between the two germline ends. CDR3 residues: CASKGGETQYF. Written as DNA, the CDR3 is TGCGCCAGCAAGGGTGGCGAGACCCAGTACTTC.

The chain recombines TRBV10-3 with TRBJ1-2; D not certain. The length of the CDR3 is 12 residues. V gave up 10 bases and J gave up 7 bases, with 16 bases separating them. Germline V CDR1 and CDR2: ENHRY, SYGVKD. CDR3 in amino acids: CATTGTLSGYTF. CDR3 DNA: TGTGCCACCACGGGCACATTATCTGGCTACACCTTC.

CDR3 sequence: CASSTPLGSYGYTF. CDR3 nucleotides: TGTGCCAGTAGTACCCCCCTTGGGTCATATGGCTACACCTTC. The genes are TRBV19 and TRBJ1-2; unclear D gene. The CDR3 spans 14 residues. Germline V lookup: CDR1 LNHDA, CDR2 SQIVND (reference sequence). Deletions cut 4 bases from V and 5 bases from J, with 14 bases between.

Here the CDR3 DNA reads TGTGCCATCAGTGCTGGGGGGCGAGGCTACACCTTC. Residues: CAISAGGRGYTF. The chain uses TRBV10-3 and TRBJ1-2; D perhaps matches TRBD1 (6 bases). The CDR3 is 12 amino acids. The V and J ends lost 4 bases and 8 bases respectively, with 11 bases between them. The germline gives CDR1 ENHRY, CDR2 SYGVKD.

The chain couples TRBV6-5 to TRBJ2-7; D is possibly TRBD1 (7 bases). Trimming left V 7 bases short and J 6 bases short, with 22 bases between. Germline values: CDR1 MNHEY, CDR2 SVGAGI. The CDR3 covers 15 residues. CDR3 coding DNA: TGTGCCAGCACCGAAACAGGGGCGGGATTTGGCGAGCAGTACGTC. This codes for CASTETGAGFGEQYV.

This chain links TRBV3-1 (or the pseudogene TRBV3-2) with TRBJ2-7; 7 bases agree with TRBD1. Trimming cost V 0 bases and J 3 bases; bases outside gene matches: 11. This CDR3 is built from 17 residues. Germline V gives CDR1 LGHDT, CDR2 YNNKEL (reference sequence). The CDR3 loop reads CASSQDQGTAVLYEQYF. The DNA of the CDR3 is TGTGCCAGCAGCCAAGACCAGGGGACAGCAGTCCTCTACGAGCAGTACTTC.

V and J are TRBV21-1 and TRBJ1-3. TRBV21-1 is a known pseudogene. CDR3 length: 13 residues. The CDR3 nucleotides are TGTGCCAGCAGCGCTCCCTCTGGAAACACCATATATTTT. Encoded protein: CASSAPSGNTIYF.

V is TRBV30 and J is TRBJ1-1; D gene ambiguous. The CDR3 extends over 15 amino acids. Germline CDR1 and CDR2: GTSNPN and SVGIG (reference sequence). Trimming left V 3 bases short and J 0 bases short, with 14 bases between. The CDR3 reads CAWSNRWGMNTEAFF. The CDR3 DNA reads TGTGCCTGGAGCAACCGGTGGGGAATGAACACTGAAGCTTTCTTT.

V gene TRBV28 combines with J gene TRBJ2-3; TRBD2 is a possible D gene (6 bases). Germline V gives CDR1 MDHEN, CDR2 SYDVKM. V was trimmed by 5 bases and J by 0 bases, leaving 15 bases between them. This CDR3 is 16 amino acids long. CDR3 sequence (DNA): TGTGCCAGCAGTCCAGGGACTTCAGCTAGCACAGATACGCAGTATTTT. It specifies CASSPGTSASTDTQYF.